Reported below is one TCR beta chain. Its specificity is not known. A read error may account for a junction end that differs from germline. The sample is drawn from a study of read filtering for tumor transcriptome and immune sequencing. Study as a whole: RNA-seq yielded only about 75 to 1,400 TCR reads, IR-seq about 4.05 to 11 million. Broader study findings: Without single-read clonotypes, shared clonotype proportions correlated more between IR-seq and RNA-seq.

Germline V gene sequence: CDR1 ENHRY, CDR2 SYGVKD. The CDR3 totals 15 residues. This library used roughly 370 ng RNA and molecular barcoded adaptors spanning alpha/delta and beta/gamma chains. TCRdb processed the reads anew with MiXCR; each CDR3 protein has one entry. The sample carries 40,000 to 50,000 distinct CDR3 sequences, roughly 18% recorded once. Input material: a population of CD138-negative cells sorted from bone marrow. The TCR comes from a donor aged 40 or over with multiple myeloma. The rearrangement uses TRBV10-3 and TRBJ2-1, with D unclear. In DNA form, the CDR3 reads TGTGGCATCAGTGAGTCCACCAGTTACTACAATGAGCAGTTCTTC. This gives the protein CGISESTSYYNEQFF.